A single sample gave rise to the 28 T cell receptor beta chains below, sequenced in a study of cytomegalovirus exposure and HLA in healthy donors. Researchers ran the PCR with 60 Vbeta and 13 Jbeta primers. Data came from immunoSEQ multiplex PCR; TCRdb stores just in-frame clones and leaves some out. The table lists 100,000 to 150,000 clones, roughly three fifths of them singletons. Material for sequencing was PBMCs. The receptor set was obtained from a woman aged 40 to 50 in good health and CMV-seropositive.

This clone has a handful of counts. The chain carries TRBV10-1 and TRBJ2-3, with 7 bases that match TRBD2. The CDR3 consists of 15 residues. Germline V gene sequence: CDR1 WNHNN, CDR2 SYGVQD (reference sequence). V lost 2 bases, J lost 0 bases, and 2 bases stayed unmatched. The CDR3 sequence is CASSEERGSTDTQYF. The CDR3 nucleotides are TGCGCCAGCAGTGAGGAGCGGGGTAGCACAGATACGCAGTATTTT.

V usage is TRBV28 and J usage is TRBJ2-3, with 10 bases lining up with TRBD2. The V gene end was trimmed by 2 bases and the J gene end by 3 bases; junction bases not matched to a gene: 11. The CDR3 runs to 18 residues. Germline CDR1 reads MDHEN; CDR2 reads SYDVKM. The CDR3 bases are TGTGCCAGCAGTTTAATAGCGGGAGGCGTCCCTGGGACAGATACGCAGTATTTT. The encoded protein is CASSLIAGGVPGTDTQYF.

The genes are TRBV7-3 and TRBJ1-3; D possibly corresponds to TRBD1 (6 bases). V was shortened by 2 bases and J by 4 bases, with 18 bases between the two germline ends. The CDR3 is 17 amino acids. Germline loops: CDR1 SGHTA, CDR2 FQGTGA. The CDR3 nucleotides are TGTGCCAGCAGCTTAGCCCCGCCGTTACAGGGAGGAAACACCATATATTTT. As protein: CASSLAPPLQGGNTIYF.

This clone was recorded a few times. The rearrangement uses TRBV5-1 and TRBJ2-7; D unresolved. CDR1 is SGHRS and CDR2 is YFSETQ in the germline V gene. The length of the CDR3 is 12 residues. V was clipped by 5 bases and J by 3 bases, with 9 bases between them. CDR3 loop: CASSVPGYEQYF. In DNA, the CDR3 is TGCGCCAGCAGTGTCCCGGGCTACGAGCAGTACTTC.

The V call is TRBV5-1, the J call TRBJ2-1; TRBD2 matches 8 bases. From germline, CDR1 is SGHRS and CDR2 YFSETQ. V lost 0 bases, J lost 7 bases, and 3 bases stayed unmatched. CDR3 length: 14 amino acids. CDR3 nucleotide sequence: TGCGCCAGCAGCTTGGGGGGACTAGTTAATGAGCAGTTCTTC. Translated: CASSLGGLVNEQFF.

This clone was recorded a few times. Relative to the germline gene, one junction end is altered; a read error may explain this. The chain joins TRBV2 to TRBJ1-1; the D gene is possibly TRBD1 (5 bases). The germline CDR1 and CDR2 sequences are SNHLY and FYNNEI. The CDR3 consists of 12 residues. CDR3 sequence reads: CASNYRNSEAFF. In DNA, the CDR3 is TGTGCCAGCAACTACAGGAACTCTGAAGCTTTCTTT.

The CDR3: CASSLGQYGQPQHF. The CDR3 DNA sequence: TGCGCCAGCAGCTTAGGACAGTATGGTCAGCCCCAGCATTTT. This rearrangement joins TRBV5-1 to TRBJ1-5, with D perhaps TRBD1 (6 bases). V dropped 2 bases and J dropped 6 bases, with 12 bases sitting between them. The CDR3 covers 14 residues. Germline V gene sequence: CDR1 SGHRS, CDR2 YFSETQ.

CDR3: CASSVVETASSYEQYF. CDR3 in DNA: TGTGCCAGCAGCGTAGTCGAGACCGCTAGCTCCTACGAGCAGTACTTC. The V and J genes are TRBV9 and TRBJ2-7; D gene unclear. V lost 0 bases and J 0 bases, leaving 13 bases between the germline ends. Germline CDR1 and CDR2: SGDLS and YYNGEE. This CDR3 region has 16 residues.

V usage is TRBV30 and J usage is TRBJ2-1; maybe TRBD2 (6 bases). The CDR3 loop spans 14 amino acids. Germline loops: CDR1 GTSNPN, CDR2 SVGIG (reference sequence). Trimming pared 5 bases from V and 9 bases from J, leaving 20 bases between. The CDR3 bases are TGTGCCTGGGGACTTACTGGACTAATGGGTGAGCAGTTCTTC. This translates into CAWGLTGLMGEQFF.

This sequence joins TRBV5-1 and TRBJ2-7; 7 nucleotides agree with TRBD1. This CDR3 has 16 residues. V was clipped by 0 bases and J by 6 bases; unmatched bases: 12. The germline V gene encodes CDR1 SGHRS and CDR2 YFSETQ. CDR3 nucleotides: TGCGCCAGCAGCTTGGGGCTTGGACAGGAAAAGGGCGAGCAGTACTTC. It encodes CASSLGLGQEKGEQYF.

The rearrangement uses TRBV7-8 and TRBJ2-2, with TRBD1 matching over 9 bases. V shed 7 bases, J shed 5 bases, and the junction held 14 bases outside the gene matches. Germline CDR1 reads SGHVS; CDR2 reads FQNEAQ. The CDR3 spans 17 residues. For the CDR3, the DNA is TGTGCCAGCACCCCCCCAAGCCTCGGGACAGGGACCGGGGAGCTGTTTTTT. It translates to CASTPPSLGTGTGELFF.

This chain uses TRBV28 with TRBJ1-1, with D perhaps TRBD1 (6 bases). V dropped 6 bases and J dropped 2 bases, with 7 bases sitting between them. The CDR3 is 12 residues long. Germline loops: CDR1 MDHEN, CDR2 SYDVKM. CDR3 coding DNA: TGTGCCAGCAGGGACAGCAACACTGAAGCTTTCTTT. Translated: CASRDSNTEAFF.

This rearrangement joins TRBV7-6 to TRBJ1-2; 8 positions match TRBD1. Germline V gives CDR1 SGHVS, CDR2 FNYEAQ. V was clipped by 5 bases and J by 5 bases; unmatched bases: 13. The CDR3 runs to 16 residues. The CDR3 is CASSLGTGLGSYGYTF. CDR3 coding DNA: TGTGCCAGCAGCCTCGGGACAGGCCTGGGGAGTTATGGCTACACCTTC.

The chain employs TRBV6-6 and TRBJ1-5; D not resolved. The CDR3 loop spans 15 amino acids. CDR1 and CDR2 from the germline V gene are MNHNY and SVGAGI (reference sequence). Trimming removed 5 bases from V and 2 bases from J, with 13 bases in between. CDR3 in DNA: TGTGCCAGCAGTCCAGGCCTGCAACGCAATCAGCCCCAGCATTTT. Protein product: CASSPGLQRNQPQHF.

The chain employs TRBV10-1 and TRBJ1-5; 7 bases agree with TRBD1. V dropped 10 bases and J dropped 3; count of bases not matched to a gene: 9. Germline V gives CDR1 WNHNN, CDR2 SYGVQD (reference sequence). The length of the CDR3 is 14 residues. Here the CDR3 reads CATSTGAPNQPQHF. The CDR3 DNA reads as TGCGCCACCTCCACAGGGGCACCCAATCAGCCCCAGCATTTT.

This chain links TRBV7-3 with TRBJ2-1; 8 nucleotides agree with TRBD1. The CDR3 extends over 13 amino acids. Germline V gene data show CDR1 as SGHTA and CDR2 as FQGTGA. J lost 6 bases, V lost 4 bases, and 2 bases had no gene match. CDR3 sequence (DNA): TGTGCCAGCAGCTCCGGACAGGGCAATGAGCAGTTCTTC. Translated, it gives CASSSGQGNEQFF.

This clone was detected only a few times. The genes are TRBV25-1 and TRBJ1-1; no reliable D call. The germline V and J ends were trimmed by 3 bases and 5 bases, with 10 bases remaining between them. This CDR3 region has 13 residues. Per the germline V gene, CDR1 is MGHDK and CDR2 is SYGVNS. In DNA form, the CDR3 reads TGTGCCAGCAGTGATCTAGCAGGAACTGAAGCTTTCTTT. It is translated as CASSDLAGTEAFF. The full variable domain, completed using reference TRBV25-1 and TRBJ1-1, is EADIYQTPRYLVIGTGKKITLECSQTMGHDKMYWYQQDPGMELHLIHYSYGVNSTEKGDLSSESTVSRIRTEHFPLTLESARPSHTSQYLCASSDLAGTEAFFGQGTRLTVV.

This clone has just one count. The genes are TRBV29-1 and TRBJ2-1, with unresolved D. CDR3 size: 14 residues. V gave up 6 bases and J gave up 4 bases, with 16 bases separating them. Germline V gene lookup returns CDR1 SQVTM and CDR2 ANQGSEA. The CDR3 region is CSVVTSDLYNEQFF. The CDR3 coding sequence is TGCAGCGTGGTGACGAGCGACCTGTACAATGAGCAGTTCTTC.

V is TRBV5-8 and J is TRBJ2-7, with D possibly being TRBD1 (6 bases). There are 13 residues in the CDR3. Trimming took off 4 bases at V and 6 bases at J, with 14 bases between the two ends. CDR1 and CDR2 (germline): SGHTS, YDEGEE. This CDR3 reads CASSQIRTAEQYF. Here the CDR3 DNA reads TGTGCCAGCAGCCAGATTCGGACAGCCGAGCAGTACTTC.

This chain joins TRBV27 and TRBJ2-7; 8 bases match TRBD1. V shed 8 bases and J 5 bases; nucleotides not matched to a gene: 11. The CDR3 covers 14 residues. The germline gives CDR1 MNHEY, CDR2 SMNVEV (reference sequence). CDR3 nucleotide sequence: TGTGCCAGCGAATCCCGGGACAGGCCCGACGAGCAGTACTTC. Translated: CASESRDRPDEQYF.

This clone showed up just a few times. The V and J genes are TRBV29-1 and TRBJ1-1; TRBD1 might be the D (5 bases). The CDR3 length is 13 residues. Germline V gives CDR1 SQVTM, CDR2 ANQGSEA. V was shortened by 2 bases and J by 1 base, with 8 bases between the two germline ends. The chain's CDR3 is CSVESQENTEAFF. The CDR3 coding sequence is TGCAGCGTTGAATCACAGGAGAACACTGAAGCTTTCTTT.

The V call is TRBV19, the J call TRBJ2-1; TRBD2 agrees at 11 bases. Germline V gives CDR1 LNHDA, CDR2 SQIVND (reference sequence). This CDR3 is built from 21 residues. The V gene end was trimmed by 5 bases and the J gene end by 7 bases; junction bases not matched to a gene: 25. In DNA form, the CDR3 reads TGTGCCAGTAGTCCGCACTTCCGACTTGGGGCTTGGACTAGCGGGTTGAATGAGCAGTTCTTC. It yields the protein CASSPHFRLGAWTSGLNEQFF.

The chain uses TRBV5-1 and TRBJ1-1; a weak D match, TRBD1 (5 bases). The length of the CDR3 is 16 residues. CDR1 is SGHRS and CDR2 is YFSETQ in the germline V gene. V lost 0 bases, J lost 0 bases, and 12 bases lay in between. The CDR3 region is CASSLDPTVMNTEAFF. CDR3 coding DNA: TGCGCCAGCAGCTTGGATCCGACAGTCATGAACACTGAAGCTTTCTTT.

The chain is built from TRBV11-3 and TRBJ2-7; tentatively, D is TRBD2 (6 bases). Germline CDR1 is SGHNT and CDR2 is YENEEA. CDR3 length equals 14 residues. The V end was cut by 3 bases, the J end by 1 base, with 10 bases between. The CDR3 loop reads CASSFGRNSYEQYF. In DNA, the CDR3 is TGTGCCAGCAGCTTCGGGAGAAATTCCTACGAGCAGTACTTC.

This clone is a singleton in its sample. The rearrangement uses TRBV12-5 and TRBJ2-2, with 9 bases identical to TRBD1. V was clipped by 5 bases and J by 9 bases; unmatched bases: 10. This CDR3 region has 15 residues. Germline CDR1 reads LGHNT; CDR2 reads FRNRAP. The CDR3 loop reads CASGHGTGRIRELFF. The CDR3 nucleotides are TGTGCTAGTGGTCACGGGACAGGGCGTATCAGGGAGCTGTTTTTT.

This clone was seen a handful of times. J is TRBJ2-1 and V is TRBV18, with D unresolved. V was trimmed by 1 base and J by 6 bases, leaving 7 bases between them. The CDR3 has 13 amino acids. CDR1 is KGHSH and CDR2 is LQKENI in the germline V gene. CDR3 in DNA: TGTGCCAGCTCACCACAACAGTTCAATGAGCAGTTCTTC. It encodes CASSPQQFNEQFF.

CDR3 protein: CATTRGEETQYF. The CDR3 DNA sequence: TGTGCCACCACCCGGGGAGAAGAGACCCAGTACTTC. The chain links TRBV19 to TRBJ2-5, with D possibly being TRBD2 (5 bases). V shed 10 bases and J shed 3 bases, with 12 bases lying between them. CDR1 and CDR2 (germline): LNHDA, SQIVND (reference sequence). There are 12 residues in the CDR3. Supplemented by reference TRBV19 and TRBJ2-5, the full variable domain reads DGGITQSPKYLFRKEGQNVTLSCEQNLNHDAMYWYRQDPGQGLRLIYYSQIVNDFQKGDIAEGYSVSREKKESFPLTVTSAQKNPTAFYLCATTRGEETQYFGPGTRLLVL.

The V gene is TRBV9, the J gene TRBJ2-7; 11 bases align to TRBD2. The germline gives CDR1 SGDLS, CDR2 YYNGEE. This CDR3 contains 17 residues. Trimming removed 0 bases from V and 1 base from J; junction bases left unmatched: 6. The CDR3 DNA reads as TGTGCCAGCAGCGTAGGAACTAGCGGGAGCTCTTCCTACGAGCAGTACTTC. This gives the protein CASSVGTSGSSSYEQYF.